This is a list of T cell receptor beta chains from one sample in a study of blood T cell repertoires in COVID-19. Using immunoSEQ multiplex PCR, the repertoire was profiled, and TCRdb retains in-frame clones only, with some absent. The sample records 150,000 to 200,000 clones, under 95% being singletons. Sequenced: peripheral blood. All receptors derive from a man aged 60 to 75 with active or convalescent COVID-19. The CDR3 runs from the conserved cysteine through the conserved F or W. D genes are given only for firm matches. Size is omitted from some rows. Given values are once, few, many or a class for expanded clones.

D gene,clone size,V gene,J gene,CDR3 protein,CDR3 DNA
-,-,TRBV7-2,TRBJ1-6,CASSTTRDFESPLHF,TGTGCCAGCAGCACAACCCGGGACTTTGAATCACCCCTCCACTTT
-,-,TRBV6-1,TRBJ1-4,CASSEGGLGEKLFF,TGTGCCAGCAGTGAAGGCGGGTTGGGTGAAAAACTGTTTTTT
TRBD2,-,TRBV4-1,TRBJ2-3,CASSQAPRTSADTQYF,TGCGCCAGCAGCCAAGCCCCGAGGACTAGCGCAGATACGCAGTATTTT
TRBD2,few,TRBV27,TRBJ2-5,CASSLAGRLPETQYF,TGTGCCAGCTCCCTAGCGGGGAGACTCCCAGAGACCCAGTACTTC
-,-,TRBV30,TRBJ1-3,CAWSVRGGVGGNTIYF,TGTGCCTGGAGTGTACGGGGAGGGGTAGGTGGAAACACCATATATTTT
TRBD1,-,TRBV28,TRBJ1-6,CASSFSDREYSPLHF,TGTGCCAGCAGTTTCTCGGACAGGGAGTATTCACCCCTCCACTTT
-,-,TRBV27,TRBJ2-7,CASSRQNSYEQYF,TGTGCCAGCAGTAGACAGAACTCCTACGAGCAGTACTTC
TRBD1,-,TRBV28,TRBJ1-1,CASSLSRQGAEAFF,TGTGCCAGCAGTTTATCTAGACAGGGAGCTGAAGCTTTCTTT
TRBD1,-,TRBV2,TRBJ1-1,CASSEGRGRTEAFF,TGTGCCAGCAGTGAGGGCAGGGGGCGGACTGAAGCTTTCTTT
-,once,TRBV3-1/TRBV3-2,TRBJ2-5,CASSVLETQYF,TGTGCCAGCAGCGTATTGGAGACCCAGTACTTC
-,-,TRBV23-1,TRBJ2-7,CASSLWRGYEQYF,TGCGCCAGCAGCCTTTGGCGGGGCTACGAGCAGTACTTC
TRBD2,-,TRBV6-1,TRBJ2-4,CASSEWGGVGAKNIQYF,TGTGCCAGCAGTGAATGGGGGGGAGTCGGGGCCAAAAACATTCAGTACTTC
-,-,TRBV27,TRBJ1-1,CASRSGQTVTEAFF,TGTGCCAGCAGGTCGGGACAAACGGTAACTGAAGCTTTCTTT
TRBD1,-,TRBV10-1,TRBJ1-5,CASSDGTGFNQPQHF,TGCGCCAGCAGTGATGGGACAGGGTTCAATCAGCCCCAGCATTTT
TRBD2,-,TRBV15,TRBJ2-7,CATSRYSGSSYEQYF,TGTGCCACCAGCAGATATAGCGGGAGTAGTTACGAGCAGTACTTC
TRBD2,-,TRBV20-1,TRBJ2-7,CSASRGGAPGQYF,TGCAGTGCTAGTCGGGGGGGGGCCCCTGGGCAGTACTTC
TRBD1,few,TRBV11-3,TRBJ2-1,CASSDRGLTYNEQFF,TGTGCCAGCAGCGACAGGGGGCTGACCTACAATGAGCAGTTCTTC
-,-,TRBV10-2,TRBJ1-2,CASAEARNYGYTF,TGCGCCAGCGCAGAGGCACGAAACTATGGCTACACCTTC
-,-,TRBV9,TRBJ2-1,CASSVDPQGPGQFF,TGTGCCAGCAGCGTAGATCCCCAGGGTCCGGGGCAGTTCTTC
TRBD1,-,TRBV9,TRBJ2-2,CASSTPLGGVYTGELFF,TGTGCCAGCAGCACCCCTCTAGGGGGCGTTTATACCGGGGAGCTGTTTTTT
TRBD2,-,TRBV9,TRBJ2-5,CASSVSGLAGGKETQYF,TGTGCCAGCAGCGTCTCAGGACTAGCGGGGGGGAAAGAGACCCAGTACTTC
TRBD2,-,TRBV6-6,TRBJ2-1,CASSPFPAGLADNEQFF,TGTGCCAGCAGTCCCTTCCCTGCGGGACTAGCGGACAATGAGCAGTTCTTC
TRBD1,-,TRBV7-9,TRBJ1-4,CASSAVGRGPEKLFF,TGTGCCAGCAGCGCCGTTGGCAGGGGGCCCGAAAAACTGTTTTTT
-,-,TRBV3-1/TRBV3-2,TRBJ1-2,CASSRDWPHGYTF,TGTGCCAGCAGCCGCGACTGGCCCCATGGCTACACCTTC
TRBD1,-,TRBV10-3,TRBJ2-7,CAIKQQGYEQYF,TGTGCCATCAAACAACAGGGGTACGAGCAGTACTTC
-,-,TRBV6-5,TRBJ2-4,CATWEQGFGKNIQYF,TGTGCCACTTGGGAACAGGGATTCGGCAAAAACATTCAGTACTTC
-,-,TRBV24-1,TRBJ2-1,CATSDDSPGSYNEQFF,TGTGCCACCAGTGATGACAGTCCAGGCTCCTACAATGAGCAGTTCTTC
TRBD1,-,TRBV5-1,TRBJ1-1,CASSLVPGQANRNTEAFF,TGCGCCAGCAGCTTGGTTCCGGGACAGGCTAATAGGAACACTGAAGCTTTCTTT
-,-,TRBV7-6,TRBJ1-4,CASSSDGEKLFF,TGTGCCAGCAGCTCCGACGGGGAAAAACTGTTTTTT
TRBD2,-,TRBV12-5,TRBJ2-7,CASGPRLAGGRHYEQYF,TGTGCTAGTGGGCCTAGACTAGCGGGAGGGAGACACTACGAGCAGTACTTC
-,-,TRBV5-4,TRBJ1-1,CASSWGSGDTEAFF,TGTGCCAGCAGCTGGGGTAGCGGGGACACTGAAGCTTTCTTT
-,once,TRBV11-2,TRBJ2-3,CASSSRISGPSSTDTQYF,TGTGCCAGCAGCTCGCGCATTAGCGGTCCTTCTAGCACAGATACGCAGTATTTT